The next 15 T cell receptor beta chains were all read from a single sample in a study of blood T cell repertoires in COVID-19 (dated by TCRdb to the early 2020s). Library method: the immunoSEQ multiplex PCR assay. TCRdb took over this immuneACCESS table, retaining in-frame rearrangements with V and J assigned. Such tables are incomplete; in checked studies, under half of the missing clones stem from an unresolved V gene, and the remainder is unexplained. The sample includes 45,000 to 55,000 clones, with 70% to 85% observed a single time. 5.5% to 6% of the sample comes from the top ten. Specimen: PBMCs or T cells enriched from blood (not recorded which). The source of these receptors is a woman between 45 and 65 years old with acute COVID-19.

This sequence joins TRBV5-8 and TRBJ2-7; 9 positions match TRBD1. Looked up from germline, CDR1 is SGHTS and CDR2 is YDEGEE. V trimming: 4 bases; J trimming: 3 bases; junction bases outside the gene matches: 5. The CDR3 length is 14 residues. DNA for the CDR3: TGTGCCAGCAGCACCGGGACAGGGTACTACGAGCAGTACTTC. Translated: CASSTGTGYYEQYF.

CDR3 region: CASSFGGAVGEAFF. As DNA, the CDR3 is TGTGCCAGCAGCTTCGGCGGGGCAGTGGGCGAAGCTTTCTTT. The rearrangement uses TRBV7-2 and TRBJ1-1; a weak D match, TRBD1 (5 bases). With 3 bases removed from V and 8 bases from J, the gap between germline ends came to 16 bases. The CDR3 totals 14 residues. Germline V lookup: CDR1 SGHTA, CDR2 FQGNSA.

The chain uses TRBV5-8 and TRBJ2-6; TRBD2 aligns across 7 bases. J was trimmed by 2 bases and V by 4 bases; bases with no gene match: 18. Germline V gene sequence: CDR1 SGHTS, CDR2 YDEGEE. The CDR3 has 20 residues. The CDR3 region is CASSPGGGGPTFAGANVLTF. For the CDR3, the DNA is TGTGCCAGCAGCCCAGGAGGCGGGGGTCCAACCTTCGCTGGGGCCAACGTCCTGACTTTC.

This clone was detected only a few times. The V gene is TRBV3-1 (or the pseudogene TRBV3-2), the J gene TRBJ2-3; perhaps TRBD2 as D (6 bases). This CDR3 spans 15 amino acids. V was cut by 0 bases and J by 4 bases, with 11 bases left in between. Germline V gene sequence: CDR1 LGHDT, CDR2 YNNKEL (reference sequence). The CDR3 DNA is TGTGCCAGCAGCCAAGACCGGGGGAGTTCAGATACGCAGTATTTT. It codes for CASSQDRGSSDTQYF.

This chain connects TRBV2 to TRBJ1-5, with D perhaps TRBD1 (5 bases). V was shortened by 1 base and J by 1 base, with 11 bases between the two germline ends. CDR3 length: 16 amino acids. Germline values: CDR1 SNHLY, CDR2 FYNNEI. CDR3 DNA: TGTGCCAGCAGTGAAGGGGGGGTGAAGAGCAATCAGCCCCAGCATTTT. This gives the protein CASSEGGVKSNQPQHF.

The chain uses TRBV5-6 and TRBJ1-5, with 9 bases fitting TRBD1. V lost 2 bases to trimming and J lost 7 bases; unmatched junction nucleotides: 4. The germline gives CDR1 SGHDT, CDR2 YYEEEE. The CDR3 sequence is 14 residues long. CDR3: CASSLGQGIQPQHF. Written as DNA, the CDR3 is TGTGCCAGCAGCTTAGGACAGGGGATCCAGCCCCAGCATTTT.

This clone was recorded once. This sequence joins TRBV7-9 and TRBJ2-1; 13 nucleotides match TRBD2. CDR1 is SEHNR, CDR2 FQNEAQ, per germline (reference sequence). With 5 bases clipped from V and 9 bases from J, the junction kept 10 bases outside the gene matches. The CDR3 has 16 residues. In nucleotides, the CDR3 is TGTGCCAGCAGCCTCAAACTAGCGGGGGGGCTGGCTGAGCAGTTCTTC. Its translation: CASSLKLAGGLAEQFF.

This clone appeared a few times. The CDR3 sequence is CASSQEAGGQPQHF. The CDR3 bases are TGTGCCAGCAGCCAAGAGGCGGGGGGCCAGCCCCAGCATTTT. V and J are TRBV3-1 (or the pseudogene TRBV3-2) and TRBJ1-5, with a tentative D call TRBD1 (6 bases). The CDR3 consists of 14 residues. V was trimmed by 0 bases and J by 7 bases, leaving 10 bases between them. CDR1 and CDR2 from the germline V gene are LGHDT and YNNKEL (reference sequence).

This rearrangement joins TRBV28 to TRBJ2-7; possible D gene TRBD1, 6 bases. The CDR3 is 13 residues long. The V gene's germline CDR1 is MDHEN and CDR2 SYDVKM. The germline V and J ends were trimmed by 4 bases and 3 bases, with 10 bases remaining between them. CDR3 loop: CASSSGQIYEQYF. The CDR3 coding sequence is TGTGCCAGCAGTTCCGGACAGATCTACGAGCAGTACTTC.

This clone occurred a few times. V gene TRBV29-1 combines with J gene TRBJ1-2; a weak D match, TRBD1 (6 bases). Germline-derived CDR1 and CDR2 are SQVTM and ANQGSEA. Between the trimmed V and J ends, which lost 5 bases and 7 bases, there was a span of 14 bases. There are 12 residues in the CDR3. The CDR3 is CSVQQGDTGYTF. The CDR3 DNA is TGCAGCGTTCAACAGGGAGACACTGGCTACACCTTC.

The rearrangement joins TRBV29-1 to TRBJ1-2; D is uncertain. The CDR3 is 13 amino acids. Germline V gives CDR1 SQVTM, CDR2 ANQGSEA. Trimming stripped 3 bases from V and 7 bases from J, with 15 bases between. CDR3 DNA: TGCAGCGTTGATTCCCAAGTGGCTTCTGGCTACACCTTC. Amino acid sequence: CSVDSQVASGYTF.

The chain links TRBV12-3 or TRBV12-4 to TRBJ1-2, with a tentative D call TRBD1 (6 bases). Deletions cut 6 bases from V and 4 bases from J, with 12 bases between. There are 13 residues in the CDR3. CDR3 DNA sequence: TGTGCCAGCAGCACAGGGTTCCGCTATGGCTACACCTTC. Encoded protein: CASSTGFRYGYTF.

V gene TRBV27 combines with J gene TRBJ2-5, with TRBD2 as a possible D gene (6 bases). Germline CDR1 MNHEY, CDR2 SMNVEV (reference sequence). The CDR3 runs to 14 residues. V was trimmed by 2 bases and J by 9 bases, leaving 16 bases between them. CDR3 sequence reads: CASSLRLGGGPQYF. CDR3 in DNA: TGTGCCAGCAGTTTACGGCTCGGGGGAGGTCCCCAGTACTTC.

This clone has only a few counts. V and J are TRBV11-3 and TRBJ2-7; possibly TRBD2 for D (5 bases). Germline V gene data show CDR1 as SGHNT and CDR2 as YENEEA. The CDR3 is 15 residues long. V lost 4 bases and J lost 6, with 19 bases in between. CDR3 nucleotide sequence: TGTGCCAGCAGCTACCGGGAAGGGATTAAGGCCGAGCAGTACTTC. It is translated as CASSYREGIKAEQYF.

The rearrangement uses TRBV9 and TRBJ2-5; a weak D match, TRBD1 (5 bases). This CDR3 spans 14 amino acids. CDR1 is SGDLS and CDR2 is YYNGEE in the germline V gene. Deletions cut 0 bases from V and 4 bases from J, with 10 bases between. In nucleotides, the CDR3 is TGTGCCAGCAGCGTAGCTGGCCAGGGAGAGACCCAGTACTTC. As protein: CASSVAGQGETQYF.